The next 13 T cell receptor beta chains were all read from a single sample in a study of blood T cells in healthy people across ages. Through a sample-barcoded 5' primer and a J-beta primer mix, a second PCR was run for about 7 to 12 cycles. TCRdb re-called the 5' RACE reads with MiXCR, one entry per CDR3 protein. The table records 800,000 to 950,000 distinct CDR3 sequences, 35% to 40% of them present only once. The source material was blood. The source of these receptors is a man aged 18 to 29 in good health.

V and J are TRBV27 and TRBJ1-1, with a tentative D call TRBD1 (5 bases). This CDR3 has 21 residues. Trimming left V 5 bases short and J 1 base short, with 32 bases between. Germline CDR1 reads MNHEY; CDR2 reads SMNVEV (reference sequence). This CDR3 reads CASSQLLGGSRHGERNTEAFF. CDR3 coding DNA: TGTGCCAGCAGTCAGCTTCTGGGGGGTTCGAGGCACGGGGAAAGGAACACTGAAGCTTTCTTT.

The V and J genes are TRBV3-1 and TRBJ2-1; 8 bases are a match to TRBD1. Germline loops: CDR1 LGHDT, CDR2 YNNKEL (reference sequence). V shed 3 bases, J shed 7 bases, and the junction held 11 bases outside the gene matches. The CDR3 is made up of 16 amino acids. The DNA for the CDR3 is TGTGCCAGCAGCCACGTAGCGGAGACAGGGGATAATGAGCAGTTCTTC. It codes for CASSHVAETGDNEQFF.

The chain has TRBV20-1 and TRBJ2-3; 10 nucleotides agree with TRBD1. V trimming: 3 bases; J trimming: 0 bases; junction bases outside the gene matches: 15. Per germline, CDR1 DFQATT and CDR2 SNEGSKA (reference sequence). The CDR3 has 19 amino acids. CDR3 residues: CSASRQGAGDRTSTDTQYF. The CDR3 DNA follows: TGCAGTGCTAGTAGACAGGGGGCCGGGGACAGAACTAGCACAGATACGCAGTATTTT.

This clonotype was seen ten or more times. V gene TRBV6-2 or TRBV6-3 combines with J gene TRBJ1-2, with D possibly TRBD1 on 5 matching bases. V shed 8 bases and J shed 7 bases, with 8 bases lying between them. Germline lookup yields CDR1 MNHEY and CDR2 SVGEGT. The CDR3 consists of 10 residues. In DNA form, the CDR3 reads TGTGCCAGCTCAGGGTTTGGCTACACCTTC. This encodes CASSGFGYTF.

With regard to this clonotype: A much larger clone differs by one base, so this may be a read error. The CDR3: CASGTPDTNNQPQHF. CDR3 bases: TGTGCCAGCGGTACCCCGGATACCAACAATCAGCCCCAGCATTTT. This chain connects TRBV6-6 to TRBJ1-5; no clear D gene. Germline V gives CDR1 MNHNY, CDR2 SVGAGI (reference sequence). This CDR3 region has 15 residues. The germline V and J ends were trimmed by 8 bases and 3 bases, with 17 bases remaining between them.

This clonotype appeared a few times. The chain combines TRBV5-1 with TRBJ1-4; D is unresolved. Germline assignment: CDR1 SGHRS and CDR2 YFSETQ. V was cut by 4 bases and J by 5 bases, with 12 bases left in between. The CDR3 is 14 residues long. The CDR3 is CASSENSINEKLFF. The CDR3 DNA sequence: TGCGCCAGCAGCGAGAACAGCATCAATGAAAAACTGTTTTTT.

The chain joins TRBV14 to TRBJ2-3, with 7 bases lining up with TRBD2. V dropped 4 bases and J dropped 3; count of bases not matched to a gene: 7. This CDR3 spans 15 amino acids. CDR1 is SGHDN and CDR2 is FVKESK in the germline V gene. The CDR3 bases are TGTGCCAGCAGCCCCTTTGGCGGGGGAACAGATACGCAGTATTTT. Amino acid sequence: CASSPFGGGTDTQYF.

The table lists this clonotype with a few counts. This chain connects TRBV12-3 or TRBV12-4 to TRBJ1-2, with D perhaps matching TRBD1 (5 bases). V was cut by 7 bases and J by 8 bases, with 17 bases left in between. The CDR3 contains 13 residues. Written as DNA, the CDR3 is TGTGCCAGCACGGAGGGGCGGCCGGTAGGCTACACCTTC. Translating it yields CASTEGRPVGYTF.

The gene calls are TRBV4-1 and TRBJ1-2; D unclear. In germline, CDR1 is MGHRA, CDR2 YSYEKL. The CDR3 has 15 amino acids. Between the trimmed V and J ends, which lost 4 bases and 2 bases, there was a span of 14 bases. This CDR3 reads CASSPAEGGNYGYTF. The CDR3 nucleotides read TGCGCCAGCAGCCCGGCCGAGGGAGGAAACTATGGCTACACCTTC.

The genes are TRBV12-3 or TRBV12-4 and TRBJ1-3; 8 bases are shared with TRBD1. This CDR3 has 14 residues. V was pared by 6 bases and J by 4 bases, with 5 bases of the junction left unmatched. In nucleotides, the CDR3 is TGTGCCAGCAGGACAGGGGCGAGCGGAAACACCATATATTTT. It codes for CASRTGASGNTIYF.

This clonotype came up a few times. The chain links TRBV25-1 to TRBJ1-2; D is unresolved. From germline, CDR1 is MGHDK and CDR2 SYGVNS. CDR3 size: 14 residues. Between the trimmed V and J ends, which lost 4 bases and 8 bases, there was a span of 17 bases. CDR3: CASSGTGLRFGYTF. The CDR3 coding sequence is TGTGCCAGCAGTGGTACCGGTCTACGGTTCGGCTACACCTTC.

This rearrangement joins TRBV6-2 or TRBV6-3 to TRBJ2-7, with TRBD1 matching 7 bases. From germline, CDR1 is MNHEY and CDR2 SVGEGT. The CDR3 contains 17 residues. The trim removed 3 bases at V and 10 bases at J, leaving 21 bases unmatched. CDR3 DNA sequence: TGTGCCAGCAGTTATTACCCCTCAAGGACAGGAGGAAATATTCAGTACTTC. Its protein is CASSYYPSRTGGNIQYF.

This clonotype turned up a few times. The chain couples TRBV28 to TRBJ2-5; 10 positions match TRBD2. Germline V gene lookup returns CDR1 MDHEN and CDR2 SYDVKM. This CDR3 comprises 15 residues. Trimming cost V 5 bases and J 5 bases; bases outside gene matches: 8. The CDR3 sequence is CASSPLGLARETQYF. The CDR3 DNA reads TGTGCCAGCAGTCCACTGGGACTAGCGCGGGAGACCCAGTACTTC. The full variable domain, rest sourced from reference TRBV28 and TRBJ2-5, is DVKVTQSSRYLVKRTGEKVFLECVQDMDHENMFWYRQDPGLGLRLIYFSYDVKMKEKGDIPEGYSVSREKKERFSLILESASTNQTSMYLCASSPLGLARETQYFGPGTRLLVL.